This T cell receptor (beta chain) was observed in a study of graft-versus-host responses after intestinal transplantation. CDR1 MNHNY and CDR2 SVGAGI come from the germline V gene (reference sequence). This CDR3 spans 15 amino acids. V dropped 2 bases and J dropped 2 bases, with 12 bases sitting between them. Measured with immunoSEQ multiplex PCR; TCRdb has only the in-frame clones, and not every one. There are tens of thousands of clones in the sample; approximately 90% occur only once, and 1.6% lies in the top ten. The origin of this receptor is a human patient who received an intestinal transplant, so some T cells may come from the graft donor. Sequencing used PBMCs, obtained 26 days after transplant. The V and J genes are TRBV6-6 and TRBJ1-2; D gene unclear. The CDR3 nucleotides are TGTGCCAGCAGTTACCCCCCTCCGGGGAACTATGGCTACACCTTC. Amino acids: CASSYPPPGNYGYTF.